This T cell receptor (beta chain) was sequenced in a study of OX40 agonist ivuxolimab in advanced cancers. Assay: immunoSEQ multiplex PCR; the TCRdb copy retains only in-frame clones and omits some. The sample has about 10,000 clones; around 80% are singletons. CDR1 is MNHNS and CDR2 is SASEGT in the germline V gene. The CDR3 has 16 amino acids. Germline trimming cut 1 base from V and 11 bases from J; bases unmatched to any gene: 16. As for this clone: The target antigen is unknown.

Study results and caveats: There were, on average, more expanded clones in CD8+ T cells than in CD4+. Patients with a partial response at 0.1-3.0 mg/kg had among the lowest clonal expansion. The specificity for antigen of the expanded peripheral T cells was not determined.

The sample consisted of CD4+ or CD8+ T cells sorted from blood, taken in a trial of the OX40 agonist ivuxolimab. The TCR originated in an adult with an advanced solid tumor such as melanoma, head and neck, liver or kidney cancer. V usage is TRBV6-1 and J usage is TRBJ2-7, with 8 bases matching TRBD2. As DNA, the CDR3 is TGTGCCAGCAGTGAAGTCCGCGGGGGGTTCTTGCCAGGGGAGTACTTC. This codes for CASSEVRGGFLPGEYF.